These 31 T cell receptor beta chains originate from one sample sequenced in a study of response to subunit inactivated influenza vaccine (dated by TCRdb to the late 2010s). The library was prepared using RT-PCR. Sequencer: Illumina HiSeq 2500. Starting from the raw public reads, TCRdb applied fastp trimming at Q25, assembled clones with MiXCR and retained in-frame beta chains. Each entry is one CDR3 protein sequence, shown with its most common DNA and genes. The sample data list about 700,000 distinct CDR3 sequences, and more than 15% of these were observed just once. The top ten clonotypes cover approximately 10% of the sample. The sample consisted of PBMCs from blood, taken 11 to 12 days after vaccination. The receptors come from a man aged 45-65 years who received an inactivated influenza vaccine. Donor details come from another sample of the same person, matched by shared clones.

This clonotype appeared many times. The chain has TRBV29-1 and TRBJ2-7, with 10 bases lining up with TRBD1. With V trimmed by 6 bases and J by 7 bases, 6 bases remained unmatched. The germline gives CDR1 SQVTM, CDR2 ANQGSEA. This CDR3 is 12 amino acids long. CDR3: CSVGTGVGEQYF. In DNA form, the CDR3 reads TGCAGCGTCGGGACAGGGGTTGGAGAGCAGTACTTC.

The V call is TRBV24-1, the J call TRBJ2-1, with TRBD2 identical over 9 bases. Germline CDR1 KGHDR, CDR2 SFDVKD. With V trimmed by 5 bases and J by 0 bases, 16 bases remained unmatched. This CDR3 is built from 20 residues. CDR3 residues: CATSATGKAGGESSYNEQFF. Here the CDR3 DNA reads TGTGCCACCAGTGCTACGGGCAAAGCGGGGGGCGAAAGCTCCTACAATGAGCAGTTCTTC.

The J gene is TRBJ2-2, the V gene TRBV4-3, with D possibly matching TRBD2 (6 bases). Germline V lookup: CDR1 LGHNA, CDR2 YSLEER. Trimming stripped 7 bases from V and 8 bases from J, with 17 bases between. CDR3 size: 14 residues. The chain's CDR3 is CASTSLGGNGELFF. The CDR3 region has the DNA TGCGCCAGCACATCCTTAGGCGGGAATGGGGAGCTGTTTTTT.

The J gene is TRBJ2-1, the V gene TRBV29-1; the match to TRBD2 covers 8 bases. The CDR3 extends over 12 amino acids. CDR1 and CDR2 from the germline V gene are SQVTM and ANQGSEA. V was clipped by 6 bases and J by 6 bases; unmatched bases: 4. In DNA, the CDR3 is TGCAGCGTCGGGACTAGAGGCAATGAGCAGTTCTTC. It yields the protein CSVGTRGNEQFF.

This clonotype was detected ten times or more. The V and J genes are TRBV5-1 and TRBJ2-5, with TRBD1 identical over 10 bases. This CDR3 contains 13 residues. The J segment lost 9 bases and the V segment lost 3 bases, leaving 5 bases of the junction unmatched. Germline-derived CDR1 and CDR2 are SGHRS and YFSETQ. CDR3 coding DNA: TGCGCCAGCAGCTGGGACAGGGGAACGGCCCAGTACTTC. Protein product: CASSWDRGTAQYF. The full variable domain, completed using reference TRBV5-1 and TRBJ2-5, is KAGVTQTPRYLIKTRGQQVTLSCSPISGHRSVSWYQQTPGQGLQFLFEYFSETQRNKGNFPGRFSGRQFSNSRSEMNVSTLELGDSALYLCASSWDRGTAQYFGPGTRLLVL.

In this sample, this clonotype turned up once. The chain joins TRBV28 to TRBJ2-3; 9 bases are shared with TRBD1. The CDR3 is 18 amino acids. Germline CDR1 is MDHEN and CDR2 is SYDVKM. With V trimmed by 4 bases and J by 8 bases, 19 bases remained unmatched. The CDR3 DNA reads TGTGCCAGCAGTTCGAATATGGGACAGGGAAGGGTACAGGGTACGCAGTATTTT. It codes for CASSSNMGQGRVQGTQYF. Supplemented by reference TRBV28 and TRBJ2-3, the full variable domain reads DVKVTQSSRYLVKRTGEKVFLECVQDMDHENMFWYRQDPGLGLRLIYFSYDVKMKEKGDIPEGYSVSREKKERFSLILESASTNQTSMYLCASSSNMGQGRVQGTQYFGPGTRLTVL.

This clonotype has a handful of counts. This chain joins TRBV7-2 and TRBJ2-1, with D possibly being TRBD1 (6 bases). This CDR3 spans 15 amino acids. Germline V CDR1 and CDR2: SGHTA, FQGNSA. The germline V and J ends were trimmed by 5 bases and 0 bases, with 11 bases remaining between them. The CDR3 DNA is TGTGCCAGCAGCCCCCAGGGGAGCTCCTACAATGAGCAGTTCTTC. It encodes CASSPQGSSYNEQFF.

V and J are TRBV7-2 and TRBJ1-4; TRBD1 matches at 9 bases. After removal of 5 bases from V and 10 bases from J, the junction contained 8 bases not matched to a gene. CDR3 size: 14 residues. Germline assignment: CDR1 SGHTA and CDR2 FQGNSA. The CDR3 DNA reads as TGTGCCAGCAGCAAGGGACAGGGAGGGGGAAAACTGTTTTTT. This sequence encodes CASSKGQGGGKLFF. Complete variable domain (other parts from reference TRBV7-2 and TRBJ1-4): GAGVSQSPSNKVTEKGKDVELRCDPISGHTALYWYRQSLGQGLEFLIYFQGNSAPDKSGLPSDRFSAERTGGSVSTLTIQRTQQEDSAVYLCASSKGQGGGKLFFGSGTQLSVL.

This sequence joins TRBV12-3 or TRBV12-4 and TRBJ2-1; 8 positions match TRBD1. With 6 bases clipped from V and 5 bases from J, the junction kept 9 bases outside the gene matches. This CDR3 has 15 residues. The CDR3 is CASSRQGTVNNEQFF. The CDR3 region has the DNA TGTGCCAGCAGCCGACAGGGGACGGTGAACAATGAGCAGTTCTTC.

This clonotype occurred a few times. The chain joins TRBV10-3 to TRBJ2-2; TRBD1 agrees at 9 bases. V shed 10 bases and J 2 bases; nucleotides not matched to a gene: 14. The CDR3 extends over 17 amino acids. Germline V gives CDR1 ENHRY, CDR2 SYGVKD. CDR3 coding DNA: TGTGCCACCTCGGGGGGTCCGGGACAGGGAAACACCGGGGAGCTGTTTTTT. Its translation: CATSGGPGQGNTGELFF.

This clonotype appeared many times. The chain has TRBV12-3 or TRBV12-4 and TRBJ2-5; tentatively, D is TRBD1 or TRBD2 (5 bases each). The V and J ends lost 7 bases and 5 bases respectively, with 11 bases between them. CDR3 length: 12 amino acids. The CDR3 reads CASKFWGETQYF. The CDR3, as DNA: TGTGCCAGCAAGTTTTGGGGGGAGACCCAGTACTTC.

The V call is TRBV6-1, the J call TRBJ2-2, with D maybe TRBD2 (6 bases). The V gene's germline CDR1 is MNHNS and CDR2 SASEGT. Trimming stripped 6 bases from V and 4 bases from J, with 15 bases between. The CDR3 has 15 amino acids. The CDR3 here is CASRGTYSTTGELFF. DNA for the CDR3: TGTGCCAGCAGGGGGACTTACTCGACCACCGGGGAGCTGTTTTTT.

Details on this clonotype: One end of the junction fails to match germline, which may point to a read error. The chain links TRBV12-3 or TRBV12-4 to TRBJ2-1, with TRBD2 identical over 7 bases. This CDR3 region has 14 residues. CDR3 amino acids: CASCLSGTYNEQFF. Written as DNA, the CDR3 is TGTGCCAGCTGTTTGAGCGGGACTTACAATGAGCAGTTCTTC.

This clonotype was observed a few times. The chain joins TRBV29-1 to TRBJ2-7, with D uncertain. Germline loops: CDR1 SQVTM, CDR2 ANQGSEA. The V gene lost 6 bases and the J gene lost 0 bases, with 12 bases spanning the gap. The CDR3 runs 13 residues. The CDR3 loop is CSVLPWSSYEQYF. The CDR3 DNA is TGCAGCGTGCTGCCGTGGAGCTCCTACGAGCAGTACTTC.

CDR3 DNA sequence: TGCAGTGCTAGCGGGAGGAATTACGAGCAGTACTTC. Translation gives CSASGRNYEQYF. This chain uses TRBV20-1 with TRBJ2-7, with 7 nucleotides matching TRBD2. J gave up 4 bases and V 3 bases, and 3 bases lay outside the gene matches. The germline gives CDR1 DFQATT, CDR2 SNEGSKA (reference sequence). The CDR3 has 12 residues.

This clonotype was observed a few times. This chain connects TRBV18 to TRBJ2-7, with D hard to call. Germline V gives CDR1 KGHSH, CDR2 LQKENI. Trimming removed 2 bases from V and 6 bases from J, with 14 bases in between. The CDR3 contains 14 residues. This CDR3 reads CASSPEAVLGEQYF. The DNA for the CDR3 is TGTGCCAGCTCACCAGAGGCGGTTCTGGGCGAGCAGTACTTC. The full variable domain, completed using reference TRBV18 and TRBJ2-7, is NAGVMQNPRHLVRRRGQEARLRCSPMKGHSHVYWYRQLPEEGLKFMVYLQKENIIDESGMPKERFSAEFPKEGPSILRIQQVVRGDSAAYFCASSPEAVLGEQYFGPGTRLTVT.

This clonotype was observed a handful of times. V gene TRBV5-1 combines with J gene TRBJ2-3, with 13 bases lining up with TRBD2. Germline trimming cut 4 bases from V and 5 bases from J; bases unmatched to any gene: 7. CDR1 and CDR2 (germline): SGHRS, YFSETQ. The CDR3 has 16 amino acids. The CDR3 nucleotides read TGCGCCAGCAGCGAGCCACTAGCGGGGGGGCGAGATACGCAGTATTTT. Residues: CASSEPLAGGRDTQYF.

A few counts support this clonotype. The chain combines TRBV6-1 with TRBJ1-6, with TRBD1 identical over 10 bases. CDR3 size: 18 residues. Per the germline V gene, CDR1 is MNHNS and CDR2 is SASEGT. J gave up 1 base and V 6 bases, and 9 bases lay outside the gene matches. The CDR3 is CASRSGQGEVSYNSPLHF. CDR3 DNA: TGTGCCAGCAGATCCGGACAGGGGGAAGTATCCTATAATTCACCCCTCCACTTT.

This clonotype was found a few times. The chain couples TRBV14 to TRBJ2-7, with 7 bases matching TRBD1. CDR1 and CDR2 (germline): SGHDN, FVKESK. With 7 bases clipped from V and 5 bases from J, the junction kept 14 bases outside the gene matches. This CDR3 has 15 residues. CDR3 nucleotides: TGTGCCAGCAACCGTGGGAACAGGGGCTACGACGAGCAGTACTTC. This translates into CASNRGNRGYDEQYF.

This clonotype was seen more than once but under ten times. The chain combines TRBV19 with TRBJ1-5, with D unclear. CDR3 length equals 14 residues. The germline CDR1 and CDR2 sequences are LNHDA and SQIVND (reference sequence). Deletions cut 3 bases from V and 1 base from J, with 7 bases between. The CDR3 nucleotides are TGTGCCAGTAGTATCCACTCGAGCAATCAGCCCCAGCATTTT. It translates to CASSIHSSNQPQHF.

This clonotype has a handful of counts. The V gene is TRBV20-1, the J gene TRBJ1-2; TRBD1 is a possible D gene (6 bases). V gave up 5 bases and J gave up 3 bases, with 13 bases separating them. This CDR3 region has 13 residues. CDR1 and CDR2 from the germline V gene are DFQATT and SNEGSKA (reference sequence). The CDR3 DNA sequence: TGCAGTGCTGCAAACAGGGATGACTATGGCTACACCTTC. It yields the protein CSAANRDDYGYTF.

This clonotype appeared a few times. The chain couples TRBV28 to TRBJ2-5; no firm D call. Germline-derived CDR1 and CDR2 are MDHEN and SYDVKM. The CDR3 consists of 11 residues. V dropped 6 bases and J dropped 3 bases, with 5 bases sitting between them. CDR3 DNA: TGTGCCAGCAGCCAGAAAGAGACCCAGTACTTC. Translating it yields CASSQKETQYF.

This clonotype has ten or more counts. This chain joins TRBV5-1 and TRBJ2-2; no clear D. The V end lost 1 base, the J end lost 4 bases, and 5 bases lay between the germline ends. This CDR3 spans 13 amino acids. Germline loops: CDR1 SGHRS, CDR2 YFSETQ. The CDR3, as DNA: TGCGCCAGCAGCTTGTCTTCCACCGGGGAGCTGTTTTTT. This sequence encodes CASSLSSTGELFF.

The chain employs TRBV4-3 and TRBJ1-5; D ambiguous. V shed 0 bases and J shed 7 bases, with 16 bases lying between them. The CDR3 has 16 residues. Germline loops: CDR1 LGHNA, CDR2 YSLEER. This chain's CDR3 is CASSQDMWQERQPQHF. The DNA for the CDR3 is TGCGCCAGCAGCCAAGATATGTGGCAGGAGCGCCAGCCCCAGCATTTT.

This clonotype was recorded a few times. This chain joins TRBV3-1 and TRBJ2-3, with D unclear. V lost 4 bases to trimming and J lost 7 bases, with 15 bases between them. Germline V gene sequence: CDR1 LGHDT, CDR2 YNNKEL (reference sequence). The CDR3 runs to 14 residues. The CDR3 loop reads CASSPTTPVHTQYF. CDR3 bases: TGTGCCAGCAGCCCCACGACCCCAGTGCATACGCAGTATTTT.

This clonotype was picked up many times. The CDR3 DNA follows: TGCGCCAGCAGCTCCAAGACTAGCGGGGTTGTTGCAGATACGCAGTATTTT. Translating it yields CASSSKTSGVVADTQYF. V gene TRBV5-1 combines with J gene TRBJ2-3; 11 bases map to TRBD2. CDR3 length equals 17 residues. Germline V CDR1 and CDR2: SGHRS, YFSETQ. With 3 bases clipped from V and 4 bases from J, the junction kept 10 bases outside the gene matches. The full variable domain, rest sourced from reference TRBV5-1 and TRBJ2-3, is KAGVTQTPRYLIKTRGQQVTLSCSPISGHRSVSWYQQTPGQGLQFLFEYFSETQRNKGNFPGRFSGRQFSNSRSEMNVSTLELGDSALYLCASSSKTSGVVADTQYFGPGTRLTVL.

This clonotype was detected a few times. The chain carries TRBV2 and TRBJ2-3, with 9 bases fitting TRBD1. The V gene end was trimmed by 5 bases and the J gene end by 5 bases; junction bases not matched to a gene: 5. Germline CDR1 is SNHLY and CDR2 is FYNNEI. The CDR3 runs 14 residues. CDR3 bases: TGTGCCAGCAGTTCCGGGACAGGGATAGATACGCAGTATTTT. Its translation: CASSSGTGIDTQYF.

This clonotype was picked up a small number of times. The rearrangement uses TRBV29-1 and TRBJ1-4; no clear D. The V gene's germline CDR1 is SQVTM and CDR2 ANQGSEA. V lost 0 bases and J 8 bases, leaving 1 base between the germline ends. The CDR3 has 10 residues. DNA of the CDR3: TGCAGCGTTGAAGAAGAAAAACTGTTTTTT. Its translation is CSVEEEKLFF.

The CDR3 reads CAISGTSGTDTQYF. DNA for the CDR3: TGTGCCATCAGTGGTACTAGCGGCACAGATACGCAGTATTTT. The V call is TRBV10-3, the J call TRBJ2-3; 7 nucleotides agree with TRBD2. Germline lookup yields CDR1 ENHRY and CDR2 SYGVKD. The trim removed 4 bases at V and 1 base at J, leaving 2 bases unmatched. The length of the CDR3 is 14 residues.

This CDR3 reads CSARPPREGPQYF. The CDR3 DNA sequence: TGCAGTGCTAGACCCCCGCGAGAGGGCCCACAGTACTTC. This sequence joins TRBV20-1 and TRBJ2-7, with D perhaps matching TRBD2 (5 bases). The CDR3 consists of 13 residues. V lost 2 bases and J 10 bases, leaving 18 bases between the germline ends. CDR1 and CDR2 (germline): DFQATT, SNEGSKA (reference sequence).

This clonotype turned up a few times. One junction end does not reproduce the germline sequence, and a read error may be involved. V usage is TRBV10-3 and J usage is TRBJ2-7; 9 bases fit TRBD2. CDR1 and CDR2 from the germline V gene are ENHRY and SYGVKD. The CDR3 totals 13 residues. As DNA, the CDR3 is TGTGCCATCAGTGAGGTGGGGGCGGGAGGGCCCCTTTTC. This translates into CAISEVGAGGPLF.